This T cell receptor (beta chain) derives from a study of lymphopenia after photon versus proton radiotherapy. This CDR3 spans 13 amino acids. Looked up from germline, CDR1 is SGHTA and CDR2 is FQGNSA. V lost 4 bases and J 4 bases, leaving 7 bases between the germline ends. TCRdb's table, derived via immunoSEQ multiplex PCR, lists solely in-frame clones and lacks some. The sample holds about 22,000 clones, about 90% seen once. This chain joins TRBV7-2 and TRBJ2-2; TRBD1 might be the D (6 bases). The material was peripheral blood, obtained from a patient treated with proton-based radiotherapy. The TCR comes from a woman between 65 and 79 years old with pancreatic cancer. Some clones in this sample may be carry-over from other donors' samples. The CDR3 coding sequence is TGTGCCAGCAGCTCACAGGGCACCGGGGAGCTGTTTTTT. This codes for CASSSQGTGELFF.